The present TCR beta chain was sequenced within a study of vaccination and CD4 T cells after COVID-19. Study-wide context: Median draw time for post-COVID samples was 95 to 110 days post-diagnosis (range 35 to 161).

Points on this clonotype: No antigen is known for it.

V trimming: 3 bases; J trimming: 6 bases; junction bases outside the gene matches: 9. The CDR3 runs to 16 residues. Germline V lookup: CDR1 MGHRA, CDR2 YSYEKL. Indicated treatment: roughly 11-day PBMC culture with coronavirus spike peptide pools or control peptides (ViraFEST assay). An Oncomine TCR Beta short-read assay was used to sequence the DNA from cultured CD4+ T cells. MiXCR, run by TCRdb on the PCR reads, gives a single entry per CDR3 protein. This sample has about 22,000 distinct CDR3 sequences, with roughly half found just once. The receptor was derived from a human donor who had recovered from COVID-19. Material: CD4+ T cells from blood, cultured in vitro. This rearrangement joins TRBV4-1 to TRBJ1-5, with 9 bases lining up with TRBD1. The CDR3 is CASSHQVDRGSQPQHF. CDR3 sequence (DNA): TGCGCCAGCAGCCACCAGGTGGACAGGGGATCTCAGCCCCAGCATTTT.